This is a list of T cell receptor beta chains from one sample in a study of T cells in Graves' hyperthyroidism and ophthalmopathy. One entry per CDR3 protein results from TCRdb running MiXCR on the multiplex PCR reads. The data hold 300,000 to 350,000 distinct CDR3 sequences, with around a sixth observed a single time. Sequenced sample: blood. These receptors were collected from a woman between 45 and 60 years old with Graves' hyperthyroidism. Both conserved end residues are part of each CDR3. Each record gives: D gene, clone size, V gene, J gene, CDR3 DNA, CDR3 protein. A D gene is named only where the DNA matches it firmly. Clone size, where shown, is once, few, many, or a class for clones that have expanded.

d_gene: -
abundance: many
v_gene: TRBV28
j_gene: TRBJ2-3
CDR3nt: TGTGCCAGCAGGGAGGAGGGGCATAGCACAGATACGCAGTATTTT
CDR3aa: CASREEGHSTDTQYF

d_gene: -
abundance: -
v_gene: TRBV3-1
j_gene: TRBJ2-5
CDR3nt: TGTGCCGGCAGCCCGTTCATGCTACAAGAGACCCAGTACTTC
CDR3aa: CAGSPFMLQETQYF

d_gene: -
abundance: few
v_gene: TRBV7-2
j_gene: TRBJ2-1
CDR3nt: TGTGCCAGCAGGCTCCTAGAAAATGAGCAGTTCTTC
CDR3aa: CASRLLENEQFF

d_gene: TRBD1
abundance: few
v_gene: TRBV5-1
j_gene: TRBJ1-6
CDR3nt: TGCGCCAGCAGCCCTGGACAGGCAGGATCACCCCTCCACTTT
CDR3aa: CASSPGQAGSPLHF

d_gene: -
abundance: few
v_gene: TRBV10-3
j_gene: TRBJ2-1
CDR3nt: TGTGCCAGTGGAGGGGACGCCTACAATGAGCAGTTCTTC
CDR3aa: CASGGDAYNEQFF

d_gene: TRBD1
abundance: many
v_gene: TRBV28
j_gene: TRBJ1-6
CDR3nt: TGTGCCAGCAGTTTAGGGGGGACAGGGAGTTCACCCCTCCACTTT
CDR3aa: CASSLGGTGSSPLHF

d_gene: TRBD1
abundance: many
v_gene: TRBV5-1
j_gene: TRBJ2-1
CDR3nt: TGCGCCAGCAGCTTGGCCCCTCGGGACAGGACTTCCTACAATGAGCAGTTCTTC
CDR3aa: CASSLAPRDRTSYNEQFF

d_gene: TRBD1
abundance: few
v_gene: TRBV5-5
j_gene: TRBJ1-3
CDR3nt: TGTGCCAGCAGCTCATCAGGGGGCGCCGGAAACACCATATATTTT
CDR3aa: CASSSSGGAGNTIYF

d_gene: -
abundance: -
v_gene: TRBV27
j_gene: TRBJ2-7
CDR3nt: TGTGCCAGCGCCTCCAGGACAGATTCCGAGCAGTACTTC
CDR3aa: CASASRTDSEQYF

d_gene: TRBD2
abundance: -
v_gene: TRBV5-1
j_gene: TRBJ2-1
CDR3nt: TGCGCCAGCAGCTTGGTTACTAGCGGGAGCGATGAGCAGTTCTTC
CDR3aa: CASSLVTSGSDEQFF